The next 31 T cell receptor beta chains were all read from a single sample in a study of blood T cell repertoires in COVID-19. Libraries were prepared by immunoSEQ multiplex PCR; TCRdb keeps only in-frame clonotypes and omits some of them. The profile shows 100,000 to 150,000 clones, roughly 84% of them singletons. Sequenced: PBMCs or T cells enriched from blood (not recorded which). These receptors all come from a woman in her thirties who had recovered from COVID-19.

The V gene is TRBV4-3, the J gene TRBJ1-3, with unresolved D. Germline V gives CDR1 LGHNA, CDR2 YSLEER. The CDR3 totals 18 residues. Between the trimmed V and J ends, which lost 4 bases and 0 bases, there was a span of 19 bases. CDR3 coding DNA: TGCGCCAGCAGCCTGGCCGCGGCATCCGGGATCTCTGGAAACACCATATATTTT. Its translation: CASSLAAASGISGNTIYF.

This clone has ten or more counts. This rearrangement joins TRBV6-2 or TRBV6-3 to TRBJ2-7; tentatively, D is TRBD1 (6 bases). Trimming stripped 2 bases from V and 0 bases from J, with 8 bases between. CDR3 length: 14 residues. Germline CDR1 and CDR2: MNHEY and SVGEGT. The DNA of the CDR3 is TGTGCCAGCAGTTACGAGACAGGCTCCTACGAGCAGTACTTC. Translating it yields CASSYETGSYEQYF.

This sequence joins TRBV5-1 and TRBJ2-1, with 8 bases lining up with TRBD2. The CDR3 is made up of 15 amino acids. Germline lookup yields CDR1 SGHRS and CDR2 YFSETQ. With 6 bases clipped from V and 4 bases from J, the junction kept 9 bases outside the gene matches. The CDR3: CASTRTSLSYNEQFF. The CDR3 DNA sequence: TGCGCCAGCACCCGGACTAGCCTAAGTTACAATGAGCAGTTCTTC.

This rearrangement joins TRBV9 to TRBJ2-1, with TRBD1 matching over 8 bases. V lost 4 bases to trimming and J lost 8 bases; unmatched junction nucleotides: 5. Germline CDR1 SGDLS, CDR2 YYNGEE. The CDR3 is 13 amino acids. CDR3 sequence reads: CASSLRTGYEQFF. The CDR3 DNA sequence: TGTGCCAGCAGCTTAAGGACAGGGTATGAGCAGTTCTTC.

V and J are TRBV28 and TRBJ2-7, with 11 bases lining up with TRBD2. Germline V lookup: CDR1 MDHEN, CDR2 SYDVKM. Trimming at V came to 6 bases and at J to 2 bases, leaving 3 bases not matched to a gene. The CDR3 loop spans 14 amino acids. The CDR3 spells CASRGLAEAYEQYF. DNA of the CDR3: TGTGCCAGCAGGGGACTAGCGGAAGCCTACGAGCAGTACTTC.

The chain has TRBV7-2 and TRBJ1-1; TRBD1 aligns across 7 bases. CDR3 size: 15 residues. Trimming cost V 1 base and J 5 bases; bases outside gene matches: 7. From germline, CDR1 is SGHTA and CDR2 FQGNSA. The CDR3 DNA reads TGTGCCAGCAGCTTAGTGGAACAGGGGAGAACTGAAGCTTTCTTT. This sequence encodes CASSLVEQGRTEAFF.

A few counts support this clone. V and J are TRBV28 and TRBJ2-7, with 13 bases that match TRBD2. Germline V gives CDR1 MDHEN, CDR2 SYDVKM. The CDR3 is made up of 14 amino acids. With V trimmed by 6 bases and J by 7 bases, 6 bases remained unmatched. The CDR3 here is CASSTTSGRREQYF. The CDR3 DNA reads as TGTGCCAGCAGCACGACTAGCGGGAGGCGGGAGCAGTACTTC.

The gene calls are TRBV5-1 and TRBJ2-5; 13 bases line up with TRBD2. CDR3 length: 15 amino acids. Germline lookup yields CDR1 SGHRS and CDR2 YFSETQ. V shed 5 bases, J shed 4 bases, and the junction held 5 bases outside the gene matches. The CDR3 here is CASSEGLAGRETQYF. The CDR3, as DNA: TGCGCCAGCAGTGAGGGACTAGCGGGACGAGAGACCCAGTACTTC.

The chain links TRBV19 to TRBJ1-4; 7 bases align to TRBD1. Trimming took 4 bases from V and 7 from J; bases not matched to a gene: 6. Germline-derived CDR1 and CDR2 are LNHDA and SQIVND (reference sequence). This CDR3 is built from 14 residues. CDR3 sequence reads: CASSTQGGFEKLFF. The DNA for the CDR3 is TGTGCCAGTAGTACTCAGGGGGGATTTGAAAAACTGTTTTTT.

This clone was observed once. The chain recombines TRBV4-1 with TRBJ1-6; D is unresolved. Per germline, CDR1 MGHRA and CDR2 YSYEKL. The CDR3 is 13 residues long. V was shortened by 1 base and J by 9 bases, with 7 bases between the two germline ends. In nucleotides, the CDR3 is TGCGCCAGCAGCCAAGTTCGAGTTTCACCCCTCCACTTT. Amino acids: CASSQVRVSPLHF.

The genes are TRBV5-4 and TRBJ2-1; the D gene is possibly TRBD2 (6 bases). The V and J ends lost 3 bases and 4 bases respectively, with 17 bases between them. Germline assignment: CDR1 SGHNT and CDR2 YYREEE (reference sequence). The CDR3 length is 16 residues. In DNA form, the CDR3 reads TGTGCCAGCAGCTCCCGACTAGAAGAGGCTTACAATGAGCAGTTCTTC. It codes for CASSSRLEEAYNEQFF.

The chain has TRBV19 and TRBJ2-7; tentatively, D is TRBD1 (7 bases). V was cut by 5 bases and J by 5 bases, with 13 bases left in between. The germline V gene has CDR1 LNHDA and CDR2 SQIVND (reference sequence). The CDR3 runs to 13 residues. CDR3: CASSAGTVDEQYF. In DNA form, the CDR3 reads TGTGCCAGTAGTGCGGGGACAGTCGACGAGCAGTACTTC.

This chain joins TRBV5-1 and TRBJ2-7, with TRBD2 matching over 11 bases. Germline CDR1 SGHRS, CDR2 YFSETQ. The junction had 8 bases not matched to a gene; V was cut back by 0 bases and J by 0 bases. The CDR3 contains 18 residues. CDR3 sequence reads: CASSLAPSGRSNSYEQYF. The CDR3 DNA follows: TGCGCCAGCAGCTTGGCTCCTAGCGGGAGGTCGAACTCCTACGAGCAGTACTTC.

The chain recombines TRBV6-5 with TRBJ2-7, with D maybe TRBD1 (6 bases). Germline-derived CDR1 and CDR2 are MNHEY and SVGAGI. The V end was cut by 2 bases, the J end by 3 bases, with 14 bases between. The CDR3 has 15 residues. DNA of the CDR3: TGTGCCAGCAGTTACAGGGGAGTAGGGGGCTACGAGCAGTACTTC. This sequence encodes CASSYRGVGGYEQYF.

This chain links TRBV12-3 or TRBV12-4 with TRBJ2-1; D gene ambiguous. The germline V and J ends were trimmed by 4 bases and 8 bases, with 6 bases remaining between them. The CDR3 is 11 residues long. The CDR3 is CASSYVDEQFF. CDR3 nucleotides: TGTGCCAGCAGTTATGTCGATGAGCAGTTCTTC.

There are a few counts of this clone. The gene calls are TRBV5-6 and TRBJ2-2; D is unresolved. CDR3 size: 14 residues. V lost 1 base, J lost 1 base, and 5 bases lay in between. Germline V gives CDR1 SGHDT, CDR2 YYEEEE. The CDR3 region has the DNA TGTGCCAGCAGCTTGACCAGGAACACCGGGGAGCTGTTTTTT. Translation gives CASSLTRNTGELFF.

The chain joins TRBV28 to TRBJ1-1; 7 bases fit TRBD1. Germline V CDR1 and CDR2: MDHEN, SYDVKM. V lost 7 bases to trimming and J lost 5 bases; unmatched junction nucleotides: 10. The CDR3 sequence is 14 residues long. The DNA of the CDR3 is TGTGCCAGCACCGTGGCAGGGGGTAGGACTGAAGCTTTCTTT. Translating it yields CASTVAGGRTEAFF.

This chain connects TRBV20-1 to TRBJ1-1; D remains unclear. The length of the CDR3 is 10 residues. V lost 5 bases, J lost 9 bases, and 10 bases lay in between. CDR1 is DFQATT, CDR2 SNEGSKA, per germline (reference sequence). In DNA, the CDR3 is TGCAGTGCTCCGCGACAACAAGCTTTCTTT. This sequence encodes CSAPRQQAFF.

The table lists this clone with a few counts. The chain joins TRBV7-2 to TRBJ2-7, with 9 bases lining up with TRBD1. There are 15 residues in the CDR3. Germline values: CDR1 SGHTA, CDR2 FQGNSA. V lost 4 bases and J lost 0; bases outside the gene matches: 4. Here the CDR3 reads CASSSWTGVSYEQYF. DNA for the CDR3: TGTGCCAGCAGCTCCTGGACAGGGGTCTCCTACGAGCAGTACTTC.

The rearrangement links TRBV28 to TRBJ1-5, with 8 bases lining up with TRBD1. The CDR3 contains 15 residues. V was pared by 6 bases and J by 1 base, with 5 bases of the junction left unmatched. Per germline, CDR1 MDHEN and CDR2 SYDVKM. The CDR3 is CASSSGGASNQPQHF. In nucleotides, the CDR3 is TGTGCCAGCAGCTCAGGGGGCGCGAGCAATCAGCCCCAGCATTTT. Together with reference TRBV28 and TRBJ1-5, the CDR3 gives the full variable domain: DVKVTQSSRYLVKRTGEKVFLECVQDMDHENMFWYRQDPGLGLRLIYFSYDVKMKEKGDIPEGYSVSREKKERFSLILESASTNQTSMYLCASSSGGASNQPQHFGDGTRLSIL.

This chain joins TRBV4-3 and TRBJ1-1, with 7 bases lining up with TRBD1. V lost 4 bases and J lost 3; bases outside the gene matches: 8. The CDR3 runs 15 residues. Germline V CDR1 and CDR2: LGHNA, YSLEER. As DNA, the CDR3 is TGCGCCAGCAGCCGAACAGGGGTCGGGGACACTGAAGCTTTCTTT. Amino acid sequence: CASSRTGVGDTEAFF.

The chain carries TRBV4-2 and TRBJ2-7; 8 bases align to TRBD2. The V gene end was trimmed by 4 bases and the J gene end by 5 bases; junction bases not matched to a gene: 10. The CDR3 has 15 residues. The germline V gene encodes CDR1 LGHNA and CDR2 YNFKEQ. CDR3 sequence (DNA): TGTGCCAGCAGCCTCGGGGGGGCAGGGCCGGACGAGCAGTACTTC. Translated, it gives CASSLGGAGPDEQYF.

This chain joins TRBV4-1 and TRBJ1-4, with 7 nucleotides matching TRBD1. Per the germline V gene, CDR1 is MGHRA and CDR2 is YSYEKL. The CDR3 consists of 13 residues. V gave up 1 base and J gave up 10 bases; unmatched junction bases: 3. The CDR3 is CASSQVQGVKLFF. For the CDR3, the DNA is TGCGCCAGCAGCCAAGTCCAGGGGGTAAAACTGTTTTTT.

This chain connects TRBV5-4 to TRBJ2-2; D may be TRBD1 (6 bases). Germline CDR1 is SGHNT and CDR2 is YYREEE (reference sequence). CDR3 length: 15 amino acids. V lost 0 bases, J lost 6 bases, and 12 bases lay in between. The CDR3 loop is CASSLATGPSGELFF. CDR3 sequence (DNA): TGTGCCAGCAGCTTGGCCACAGGGCCCTCCGGGGAGCTGTTTTTT.

CDR3 coding DNA: TGTGCCAGGGTGCGAGGGAGGGGCCACGAGCAGTACTTC. This gives the protein CARVRGRGHEQYF. V and J are TRBV12-3 or TRBV12-4 and TRBJ2-7; TRBD2 aligns across 7 bases. This CDR3 is 13 amino acids long. The ends lost 9 bases at V and 5 bases at J; junction bases unmatched: 10.

The genes are TRBV18 and TRBJ2-5; D possibly corresponds to TRBD2 (5 bases). Germline CDR1 and CDR2: KGHSH and LQKENI. Trimming left V 2 bases short and J 4 bases short, with 11 bases between. The CDR3 consists of 14 residues. CDR3 amino acids: CASSPVTGSETQYF. As DNA, the CDR3 is TGTGCCAGCTCACCAGTCACGGGATCAGAGACCCAGTACTTC.

This clone was detected a few times. The chain recombines TRBV7-2 with TRBJ1-2, with TRBD1 matching over 7 bases. The CDR3 is made up of 16 amino acids. CDR1 is SGHTA and CDR2 is FQGNSA in the germline V gene. V lost 1 base and J lost 8; bases outside the gene matches: 13. The CDR3 sequence is CASSLEEFPTGAGYTF. The CDR3 DNA reads TGTGCCAGCAGCTTAGAGGAATTCCCCACAGGGGCCGGCTACACCTTC.

This chain joins TRBV27 and TRBJ2-7; 8 bases line up with TRBD2. V lost 7 bases, J lost 2 bases, and 19 bases stayed unmatched. The CDR3 length is 18 residues. The V gene's germline CDR1 is MNHEY and CDR2 SMNVEV (reference sequence). The CDR3 is CASTSLIAGKRETYEQYF. As DNA, the CDR3 is TGTGCCAGCACATCCCTCATTGCGGGGAAGCGGGAGACCTACGAGCAGTACTTC.

The rearrangement links TRBV6-5 to TRBJ2-3; 9 bases fit TRBD2. Germline V CDR1 and CDR2: MNHEY, SVGAGI. This CDR3 has 13 amino acids. Losses at the gene ends were 2 bases for V and 6 bases for J; bases not matched to a gene: 0. The CDR3 DNA follows: TGTGCCAGCAGTTACGGGACTAGCGATACGCAGTATTTT. Residues: CASSYGTSDTQYF.

The V call is TRBV6-4, the J call TRBJ2-1, with TRBD2 matching over 14 bases. The CDR3 spans 19 residues. Per germline, CDR1 MRHNA and CDR2 SNTAGT. Trimming cost V 4 bases and J 5 bases; bases outside gene matches: 13. The chain's CDR3 is CASSAFRLAGGPGDNEQFF. CDR3 sequence (DNA): TGTGCCAGCAGTGCCTTCCGACTAGCGGGAGGGCCGGGGGACAATGAGCAGTTCTTC.

This rearrangement joins TRBV9 to TRBJ1-2; the D is unclear. Trimming took 4 bases from V and 0 from J, leaving 13 bases between them. This CDR3 region has 15 residues. Germline CDR1 and CDR2: SGDLS and YYNGEE. The CDR3 nucleotides are TGTGCCAGCAGCCCCCCGTGGGGAGCTAACTATGGCTACACCTTC. This translates into CASSPPWGANYGYTF.